The clone carrying this TCR beta chain was found many times. From the reads, TCRdb called clonotypes with MiXCR, one entry per CDR3 protein. Of under 250,000 distinct CDR3 sequences in the sample, more than 9% were seen once. The length of the CDR3 is 16 residues. The V gene's germline CDR1 is SGHTA and CDR2 FQGNSA. Germline trimming cut 4 bases from V and 2 bases from J; bases unmatched to any gene: 11. The data are from a study of T cell repertoires in cytomegalovirus infection. The sequencing sample was made of PBMCs. The sequence came from a human donor in good health (CMV status not recorded). Some clones in this sample may be carry-over from other donors' samples. This chain joins TRBV7-2 and TRBJ2-7, with 7 bases that match TRBD1. CDR3 DNA sequence: TGTGCCAGCAGCTCACCCAAGGGACAGATAGCCTACGAGCAGTACTTC. It translates to CASSSPKGQIAYEQYF.